The rows below give T cell receptor beta chains drawn from one sample of a study of shared clonotypes between healthy human individuals. Method: immunoSEQ multiplex PCR; TCRdb's copy keeps in-frame clones and lacks some. The sample yields about 1,500,000 clones, approximately 96% seen once. The specimen sequenced was naive CD4+ T cells sorted from blood. The receptors were gathered from a man between 25 and 39 years old in good health. The CDR3 runs from the conserved cysteine through the conserved F or W. Fields, in order: clone size, D gene, J gene, V gene, CDR3 DNA, CDR3 protein. A D gene is named only where the DNA matches it firmly. Only some rows state a clone size, as once, few, many or a class for expanded clones.

>once|TRBD1|TRBJ2-5|TRBV10-1
TGCGCCAGCAGTGAAGGGACAGGGGCGAGTAGAGAGACCCAGTACTTC
CASSEGTGASRETQYF
>few|TRBD1|TRBJ1-1|TRBV5-1
TGCGCCAGCAGCGAAGGACAGGGGAACACTGAAGCTTTCTTT
CASSEGQGNTEAFF
>NA|TRBD2|TRBJ2-1|TRBV5-4
TGTGCCAGCAGCTCAAAAGCGGGAGCCCTGGGGAGGGAGCAGTTCTTC
CASSSKAGALGREQFF
>NA|NA|TRBJ2-1|TRBV6-5
TGTGCCAGCAGGACAATCAGCCTAGAGCAGTTCTTC
CASRTISLEQFF
>NA|NA|TRBJ1-4|TRBV5-1
TGCGCCAGCAGCCCACCGGGACAAGAAAAACTGTTTTTT
CASSPPGQEKLFF
>NA|NA|TRBJ2-7|TRBV29-1
TGCAGCGTTGGGGGGGGCGCCTACTCAGAGGAGCAGTACTTC
CSVGGGAYSEEQYF
>NA|NA|TRBJ2-4|TRBV28
TGTGCCAGCAGTTTTCAGGGAGTTAGGGACATTCAGTACTTC
CASSFQGVRDIQYF
>NA|TRBD2|TRBJ2-1|TRBV11-1
TGTGCCAGCAGCCCCACGACTAGCGGGGGCAATGAGCAGTTCTTC
CASSPTTSGGNEQFF
>once|NA|TRBJ1-1|TRBV29-1
TGCAGCGTAGGACGGCCGAACACTGAAGCTTTCTTT
CSVGRPNTEAFF
>NA|TRBD1|TRBJ1-1|TRBV9
TGTGCCAGCAGCCCAAACAGGGGGCTGAACACTGAAGCTTTCTTT
CASSPNRGLNTEAFF
>NA|TRBD2|TRBJ2-3|TRBV10-3
TGTGCCATCAGTGAAGGACTAGCGCTCACAGATACGCAGTATTTT
CAISEGLALTDTQYF
>NA|NA|TRBJ2-7|TRBV9
TGTGCCAGCAGTCAAACTCTAGGCTACGAGCAGTACTTC
CASSQTLGYEQYF
>NA|TRBD2|TRBJ2-1|TRBV7-2
TGTGCCAGCAGATTTCAGGGAGGGCAGAACAATGAGCAGTTCTTC
CASRFQGGQNNEQFF
>NA|TRBD2|TRBJ2-7|TRBV6-5
TGTGCCAGCAGTTTGGGGGGGAGTGAGCAGTACTTC
CASSLGGSEQYF
>NA|TRBD1|TRBJ2-3|TRBV10-1
TGCGCCAGCAGTGTACGGACAGGGTGGGCCACAGATACGCAGTATTTT
CASSVRTGWATDTQYF